The source of this T cell receptor beta chain is a study of regulatory T cells in long-lasting Graves disease (dated by TCRdb to the early 2020s). Concerning the study at large: Patients with newly diagnosed Graves' disease had been on antithyroid drugs for under 3 months. A total of some 35 samples underwent TCR sequencing: around 13 from persistent and roughly 20 from newly diagnosed Graves' disease patients. The study was registered as a clinical trial and conducted in China. Peripheral blood TCR sequencing and RNA sequencing compared persistent Graves' disease patients with newly diagnosed Graves' disease patients.

The time point label for this specimen denotes: newly diagnosed GD, antithyroid drugs for less than 3 months. For both TCR sequencing and RNA sequencing, RNA was extracted from PBMCs using TRIzol. The diagnosis of Graves' disease followed American Thyroid Association guidelines. The patients came from an endocrinology department in Xi'an, China. Each patient gave 9 to 10 milliliters of peripheral blood, collected in an EDTA anticoagulant tube. Ficoll Paque Plus density gradient separation was used to isolate PBMCs, and no additional T cell sorting was done. RNA quality was checked with an Agilent 2100 Bioanalyzer and agarose gel, and concentration with a NanoDrop 2000. Results and caveats for the whole study, not just this receptor: The study examined only peripheral blood because the primary lesion, thyroid tissue, could not be accessed. The small sample size was acknowledged by the authors as a limitation that may reduce accuracy. TRBV28, TRBJ1-2 and TRBJ2-5 were preferentially used in persistent disease, while TRBV20-1 and TRBJ2-1 were favored in newly diagnosed disease. Persistent patients shared more public clonotypes among themselves (around 2,500) than newly diagnosed patients did (about 970). Compared with newly diagnosed patients, patients with persistent Graves' disease had lower TCR Shannon entropy and fewer highly expanded clones, which suggests clonal expansion. Sequencing and analysis were restricted to the TCR beta chain.

Including cysteine and phenylalanine, the CDR3 has 15 amino acids. The read is trimmed to its CDR3 DNA, 45 bases read in frame from base 1. Based on the germline V gene, the CDR1 and CDR2 sequences are MNHNS and SASEGT. V was cut back by 5 bases and J by 2 bases, leaving a gap of 10 bases between them. The library came from multiplex PCR. Sequencing instrument: Illumina HiSeq 4000. TCR beta libraries were built with iRepertoire HTBI primers and Arm-PCR amplification of CDR3 regions. Before sequencing, the PCR products underwent gel purification. Per the authors' processing: A total of fewer than 70 TRBV and 14 TRBJ segments were identified across samples and were used for gene usage analysis of CDR3 amino acid clonotypes. COPE and FqMerger were used to merge the filtered high-quality paired reads into contigs. BLAST was used to align contigs to IMGT TRBV, TRBD and TRBJ reference genes, with CDR3 defined following IMGT. Any clonotype with a frequency above 0.1% was classified as a highly expanded clone. Shannon entropy served as the measure of repertoire diversity, while the Gini coefficient captured V-J evenness. Clonotypes shared by more than one individual were considered public. The public reads were reanalyzed by TCRdb: fastp trimming at Q25, MiXCR alignment, in-frame beta chains only. Records with the same CDR3 protein are collapsed into one entry carrying the most frequent genes and DNA. It is TCRdb's table, rather than the study itself, that gives the V and J calls and clone size. The sample table records about 380,000 distinct CDR3 sequences; 15% to 17% of these occur just once. The ten largest clones add up to approximately 21% of the sample.

This clonotype was counted only a few times. Its binding antigen is unknown. No base quality information exists; no much larger clone differs at one position. The receptor's source is a female donor with Graves disease. This material consisted of peripheral blood mononuclear cells (PBMCs), taken at new diagnosis, from a patient treated with antithyroid drugs. The chain links TRBV6-1 with TRBJ2-6; matching of 6 bases hints at TRBD1 as the D gene. The CDR3 amino acid sequence is: CASSLQGPGANVLTF. The sequence in DNA is TGTGCCAGCAGTCTACAGGGCCCTGGGGCCAACGTCCTGACTTTC.